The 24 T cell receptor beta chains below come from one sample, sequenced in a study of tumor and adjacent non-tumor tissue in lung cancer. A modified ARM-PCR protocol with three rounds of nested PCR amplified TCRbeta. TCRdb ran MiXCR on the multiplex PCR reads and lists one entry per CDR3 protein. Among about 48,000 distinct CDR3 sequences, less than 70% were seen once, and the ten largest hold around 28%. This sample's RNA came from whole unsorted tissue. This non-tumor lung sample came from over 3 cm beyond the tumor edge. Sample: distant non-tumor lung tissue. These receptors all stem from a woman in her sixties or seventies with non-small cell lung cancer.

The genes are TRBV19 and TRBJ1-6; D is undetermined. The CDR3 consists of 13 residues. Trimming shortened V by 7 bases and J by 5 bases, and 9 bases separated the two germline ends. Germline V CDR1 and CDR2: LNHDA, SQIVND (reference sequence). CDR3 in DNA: TGTGCCAGTATGCCTCGTAATAATTCACCCCTCCACTTT. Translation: CASMPRNNSPLHF.

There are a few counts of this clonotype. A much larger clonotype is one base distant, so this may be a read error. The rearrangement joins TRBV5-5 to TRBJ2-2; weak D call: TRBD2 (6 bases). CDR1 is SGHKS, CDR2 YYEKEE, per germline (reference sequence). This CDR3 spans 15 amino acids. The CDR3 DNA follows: TGTGTCAGCAGCTTTCGCAGGGACTCGACCGGGGAGCTGTTTTTT. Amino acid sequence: CVSSFRRDSTGELFF.

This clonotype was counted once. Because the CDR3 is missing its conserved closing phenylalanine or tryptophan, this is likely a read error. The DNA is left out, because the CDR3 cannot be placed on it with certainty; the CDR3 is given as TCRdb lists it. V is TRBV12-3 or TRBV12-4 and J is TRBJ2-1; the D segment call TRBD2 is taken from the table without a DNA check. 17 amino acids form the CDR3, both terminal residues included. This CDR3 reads CASSPPPLAGFYNEQSL.

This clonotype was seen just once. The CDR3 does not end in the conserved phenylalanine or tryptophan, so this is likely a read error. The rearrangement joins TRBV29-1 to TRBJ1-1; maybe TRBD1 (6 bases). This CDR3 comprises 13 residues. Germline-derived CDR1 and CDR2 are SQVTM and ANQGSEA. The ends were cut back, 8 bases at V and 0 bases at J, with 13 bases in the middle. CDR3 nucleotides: TGCAGCTCCGCCGGGACACTGAACACTGAAGCTTTCTAT. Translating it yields CSSAGTLNTEAFY.

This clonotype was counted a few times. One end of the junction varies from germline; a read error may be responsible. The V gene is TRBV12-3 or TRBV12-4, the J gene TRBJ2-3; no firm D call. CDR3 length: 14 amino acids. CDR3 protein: CASTLGPSTDTQYF. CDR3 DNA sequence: TGTGCCAGCACTTTAGGACCTAGCACAGATACGCAGTATTTT.

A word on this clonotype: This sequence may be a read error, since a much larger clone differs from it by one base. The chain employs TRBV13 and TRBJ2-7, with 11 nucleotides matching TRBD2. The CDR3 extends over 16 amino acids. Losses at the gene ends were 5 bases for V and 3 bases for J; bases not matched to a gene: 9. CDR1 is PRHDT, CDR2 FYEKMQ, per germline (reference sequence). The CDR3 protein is CASSTRAGLAVYEQYF. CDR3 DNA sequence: TGTGCCAGCAGCACACGTGCGGGACTAGCGGTCTACGAGCAGTACTTC.

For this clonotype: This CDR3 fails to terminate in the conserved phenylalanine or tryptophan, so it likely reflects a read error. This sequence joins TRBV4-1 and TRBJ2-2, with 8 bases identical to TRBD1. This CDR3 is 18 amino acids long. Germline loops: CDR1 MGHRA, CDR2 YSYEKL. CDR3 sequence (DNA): TGCGCCAACAGCCCTGGCGAGGGCAGGGGGCGAGTTACCGGGGAGCTGTTTTCT. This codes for CANSPGEGRGRVTGELFS.

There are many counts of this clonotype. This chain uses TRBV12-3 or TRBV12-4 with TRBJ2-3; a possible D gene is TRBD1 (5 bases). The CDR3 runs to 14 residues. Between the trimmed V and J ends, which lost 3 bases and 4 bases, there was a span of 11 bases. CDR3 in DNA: TGTGCCAGCAGTTTCCCAGGGATTTCAGATACGCAGTATTTT. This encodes CASSFPGISDTQYF.

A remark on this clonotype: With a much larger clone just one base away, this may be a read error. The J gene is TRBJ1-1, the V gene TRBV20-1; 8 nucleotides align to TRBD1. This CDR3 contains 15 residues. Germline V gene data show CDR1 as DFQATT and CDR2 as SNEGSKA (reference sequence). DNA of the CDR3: TGCAGTGCTAGACCCTGGACAGGGAGGAACACTGAAGCTTGCTTT. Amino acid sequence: CSARPWTGRNTEACF.

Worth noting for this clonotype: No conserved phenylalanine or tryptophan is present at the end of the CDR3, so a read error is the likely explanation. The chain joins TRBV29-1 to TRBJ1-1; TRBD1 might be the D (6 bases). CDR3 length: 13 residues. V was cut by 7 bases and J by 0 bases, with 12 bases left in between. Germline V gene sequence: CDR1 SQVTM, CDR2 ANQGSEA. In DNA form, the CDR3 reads TGCAGCGCTAGGACAGACATGAACACTGAAGCTTTCATT. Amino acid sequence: CSARTDMNTEAFI.

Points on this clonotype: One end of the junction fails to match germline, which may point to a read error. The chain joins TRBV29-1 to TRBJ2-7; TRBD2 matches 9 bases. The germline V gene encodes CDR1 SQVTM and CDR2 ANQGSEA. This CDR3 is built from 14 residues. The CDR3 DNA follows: TGTAACGTTGCGGCGGGAGGGCCTATCGACGAGCAGTACTTC. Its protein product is CNVAAGGPIDEQYF.

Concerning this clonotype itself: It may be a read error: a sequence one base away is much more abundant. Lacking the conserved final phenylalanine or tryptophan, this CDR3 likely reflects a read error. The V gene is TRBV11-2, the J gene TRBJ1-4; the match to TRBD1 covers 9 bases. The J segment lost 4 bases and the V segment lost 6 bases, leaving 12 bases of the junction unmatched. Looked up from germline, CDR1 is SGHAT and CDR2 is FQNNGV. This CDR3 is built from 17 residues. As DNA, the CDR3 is TGTGCCAGCAGTTCTACGCACAGGGGGCTTGGTAATGAAAAACTGTTTTAT. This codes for CASSSTHRGLGNEKLFY.

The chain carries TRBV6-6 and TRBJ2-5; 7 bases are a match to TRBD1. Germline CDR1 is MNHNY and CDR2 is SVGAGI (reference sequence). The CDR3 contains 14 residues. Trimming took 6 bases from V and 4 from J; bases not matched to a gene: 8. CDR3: CASRSTGMGETQYF. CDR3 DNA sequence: TGTGCCAGCAGGTCGACAGGGATGGGAGAGACCCAGTACTTC.

In nucleotides, the CDR3 is TGTGCCAGCAGTCCTGGACGGGGGGCAGTGGGTTTGAAGCAGTTCTTC. Translation gives CASSPGRGAVGLKQFF. The chain recombines TRBV12-3 or TRBV12-4 with TRBJ2-1; tentatively, D is TRBD2 (7 bases). Between the trimmed V and J ends, which lost 5 bases and 11 bases, there was a span of 25 bases. The CDR3 has 16 amino acids.

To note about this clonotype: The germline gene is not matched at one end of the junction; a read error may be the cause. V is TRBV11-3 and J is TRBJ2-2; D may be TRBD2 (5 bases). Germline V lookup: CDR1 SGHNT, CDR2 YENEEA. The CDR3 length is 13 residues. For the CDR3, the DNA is TGTGCAAGCAGGACCACTAGGGCCGGGGAGCTGTTTTTT. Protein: CASRTTRAGELFF. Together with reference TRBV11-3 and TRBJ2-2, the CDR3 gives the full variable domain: EAGVVQSPRYKIIEKKQPVAFWCNPISGHNTLYWYLQNLGQGPELLIRYENEEAVDDSQLPKDRFSAERLKGVDSTLKIQPAELGDSAVYLCASRTTRAGELFFGEGSRLTVL.

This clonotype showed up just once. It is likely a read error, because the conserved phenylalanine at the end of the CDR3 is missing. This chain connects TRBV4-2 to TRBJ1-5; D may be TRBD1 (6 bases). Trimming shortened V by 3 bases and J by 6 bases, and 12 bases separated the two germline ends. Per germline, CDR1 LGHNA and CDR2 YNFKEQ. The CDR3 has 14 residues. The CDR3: CASSHTGSGQPQHS. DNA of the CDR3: TGTGCCAGCAGCCACACAGGGAGCGGTCAGCCCCAGCATTCT.

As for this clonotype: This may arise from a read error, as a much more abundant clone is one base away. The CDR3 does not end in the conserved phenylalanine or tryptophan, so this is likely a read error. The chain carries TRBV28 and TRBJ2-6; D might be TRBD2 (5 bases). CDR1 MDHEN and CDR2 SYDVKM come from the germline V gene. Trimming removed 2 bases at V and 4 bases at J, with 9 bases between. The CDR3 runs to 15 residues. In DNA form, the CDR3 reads TGTGCCAGCAGTTTAACGGGGAACGGGGCCAACGTCCTGACTTTG. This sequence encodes CASSLTGNGANVLTL.

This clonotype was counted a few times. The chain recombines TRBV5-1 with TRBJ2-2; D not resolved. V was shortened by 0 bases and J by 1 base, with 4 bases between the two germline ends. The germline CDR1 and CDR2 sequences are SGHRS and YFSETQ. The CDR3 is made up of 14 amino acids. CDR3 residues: CASSLGRNTGELFF. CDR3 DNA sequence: TGCGCCAGCAGCTTGGGGAGGAACACCGGGGAGCTGTTTTTT.

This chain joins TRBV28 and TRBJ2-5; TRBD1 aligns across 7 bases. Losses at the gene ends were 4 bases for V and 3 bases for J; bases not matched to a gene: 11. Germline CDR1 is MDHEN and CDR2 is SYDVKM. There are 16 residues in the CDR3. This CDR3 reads CASSSLITGVEETQYF. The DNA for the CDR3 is TGTGCCAGCAGTTCCCTGATTACAGGGGTTGAAGAGACCCAGTACTTC.

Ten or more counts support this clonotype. The CDR3 sequence is CAISEFDREVKDTQYF. The CDR3 DNA follows: TGTGCCATCAGTGAGTTCGACAGGGAGGTCAAAGATACGCAGTATTTT. V usage is TRBV10-3 and J usage is TRBJ2-3; maybe TRBD1 (7 bases). Germline lookup yields CDR1 ENHRY and CDR2 SYGVKD. The CDR3 has 16 amino acids. Between the trimmed V and J ends, which lost 1 base and 5 bases, there was a span of 16 bases.

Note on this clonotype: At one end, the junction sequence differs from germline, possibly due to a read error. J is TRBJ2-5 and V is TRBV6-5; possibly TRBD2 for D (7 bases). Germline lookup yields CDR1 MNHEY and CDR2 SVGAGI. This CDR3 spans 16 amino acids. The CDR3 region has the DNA TGTGCCAGTAGTTACTCGCTTGGGGAGGGGGGAGAGACCCGATACTTC. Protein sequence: CASSYSLGEGGETRYF.

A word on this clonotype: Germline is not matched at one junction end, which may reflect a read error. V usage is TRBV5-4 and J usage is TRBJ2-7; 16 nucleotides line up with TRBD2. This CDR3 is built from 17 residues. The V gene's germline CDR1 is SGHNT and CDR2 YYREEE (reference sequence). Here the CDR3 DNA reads TGTGCCAACAGCTTGGGGACTAGCGGGAGGGGGGTCTACAACCAGTACTTC. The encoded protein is CANSLGTSGRGVYNQYF.

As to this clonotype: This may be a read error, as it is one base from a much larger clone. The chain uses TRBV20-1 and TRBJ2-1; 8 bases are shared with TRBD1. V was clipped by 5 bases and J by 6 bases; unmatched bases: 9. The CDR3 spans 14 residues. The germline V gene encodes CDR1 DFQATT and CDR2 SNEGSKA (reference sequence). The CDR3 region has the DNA TGCAGTGCTGGACAGGGATTAATTTCCAATGAGCAGTTCTTC. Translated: CSAGQGLISNEQFF.

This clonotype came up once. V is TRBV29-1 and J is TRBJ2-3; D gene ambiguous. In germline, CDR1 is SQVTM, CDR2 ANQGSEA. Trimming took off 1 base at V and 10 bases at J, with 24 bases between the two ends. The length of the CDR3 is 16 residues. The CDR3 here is CSVEGYLKIDLHAQYF. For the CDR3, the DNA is TGCAGCGTTGAAGGATATCTAAAAATAGACTTGCATGCGCAGTATTTT.